One sample yielded the 19 T cell receptor beta chains listed below, sequenced in a study of shared T cell receptors in the human thymus. Sequencing was performed with immunoSEQ multiplex PCR; in TCRdb, only in-frame clones are kept and a portion is missing. The sample yields roughly 550,000 clones, 78% seen once. The same data also went into a second study, on human thymus T cells.

Sequenced: thymocytes. These TCRs come from a boy in the first two years of life with a congenital heart defect.

The chain links TRBV5-4 to TRBJ2-5, with 13 bases matching TRBD2. The DNA end favors TRBJ2-7, so the J call may be wrong. Per germline, CDR1 SGHNT and CDR2 YYREEE (reference sequence). This CDR3 is built from 16 residues. The chain's CDR3 is CASSPGLAGQLYEQYF. CDR3 DNA sequence: TGTGCCAGCAGCCCGGGACTAGCGGGACAATTATACGAGCAGTACTTC.

The V call is TRBV10-3, the J call TRBJ1-1; no definite D call. Trimming shortened V by 3 bases and J by 1 base, and 6 bases separated the two germline ends. The CDR3 runs 13 residues. CDR1 and CDR2 (germline): ENHRY, SYGVKD. CDR3 bases: TGTGCCATCAGTGAATCCAGGAACACTGAAGCTTTCTTT. The encoded protein is CAISESRNTEAFF.

The chain links TRBV25-1 to TRBJ1-1; no definite D call. CDR3 size: 14 residues. Germline CDR1 MGHDK, CDR2 SYGVNS. V lost 4 bases to trimming and J lost 6 bases, with 15 bases between them. The CDR3 here is CASSVGGWLAEAFF. The CDR3 region has the DNA TGTGCCAGCAGTGTTGGAGGGTGGTTGGCTGAAGCTTTCTTT. Variable domain in full (rest from reference TRBV25-1 and TRBJ1-1): EADIYQTPRYLVIGTGKKITLECSQTMGHDKMYWYQQDPGMELHLIHYSYGVNSTEKGDLSSESTVSRIRTEHFPLTLESARPSHTSQYLCASSVGGWLAEAFFGQGTRLTVV.

The chain is built from TRBV2 and TRBJ2-7; 13 bases map to TRBD2. The CDR3 loop spans 18 amino acids. CDR1 is SNHLY, CDR2 FYNNEI, per germline. V was pared by 6 bases and J by 5 bases, with 16 bases of the junction left unmatched. The CDR3 loop is CASSRAGLAGASLNEQYF. In nucleotides, the CDR3 is TGTGCCAGCAGCCGAGCCGGACTAGCGGGAGCCTCCCTCAACGAGCAGTACTTC.

The chain uses TRBV11-2 and TRBJ1-1; unclear D gene. Germline values: CDR1 SGHAT, CDR2 FQNNGV. Trimming left V 4 bases short and J 11 bases short, with 11 bases between. The CDR3 length is 11 residues. The DNA for the CDR3 is TGTGCCAGCAGCTCCCCCCTGCGGGCTTTCTTT. The encoded protein is CASSSPLRAFF.

The chain links TRBV25-1 to TRBJ2-1; 8 bases agree with TRBD1. CDR1 is MGHDK, CDR2 SYGVNS, per germline. The CDR3 sequence is 15 residues long. The V segment lost 8 bases and the J segment 5 bases; nucleotides outside the gene matches: 11. As DNA, the CDR3 is TGTGCCAGCGCACCCACAGGGGGAAAGGACAATGAGCAGTTCTTC. Translation gives CASAPTGGKDNEQFF.

This chain joins TRBV29-1 and TRBJ2-5, with 7 bases matching TRBD1. The CDR3 has 14 amino acids. Germline V gene sequence: CDR1 SQVTM, CDR2 ANQGSEA. V was pared by 8 bases and J by 2 bases, with 11 bases of the junction left unmatched. The CDR3 coding sequence is TGCAGCAGCCTCGGACAGGAGGCTCAAGAGACCCAGTACTTC. It specifies CSSLGQEAQETQYF.

The V call is TRBV5-1, the J call TRBJ1-4, with D hard to call. V dropped 1 base and J dropped 11 bases, with 12 bases sitting between them. The CDR3 extends over 13 amino acids. Germline V gene sequence: CDR1 SGHRS, CDR2 YFSETQ. Here the CDR3 reads CASSLSAGEKLFF. In nucleotides, the CDR3 is TGCGCCAGCAGCTTGTCCGCGGGCGAGAAACTGTTTTTT.

This clone was recorded a few times. V and J are TRBV6-5 and TRBJ2-3, with D possibly TRBD1 on 5 matching bases. V was trimmed by 6 bases and J by 5 bases, leaving 15 bases between them. Germline CDR1 MNHEY, CDR2 SVGAGI. The CDR3 consists of 14 residues. CDR3 nucleotides: TGTGCCAGCAGGCCGGACACCTTCGAAGATACGCAGTATTTT. Translated: CASRPDTFEDTQYF.

This chain links TRBV6-1 with TRBJ2-3; 7 bases map to TRBD2. Germline assignment: CDR1 MNHNS and CDR2 SASEGT. The CDR3 sequence is 13 residues long. J was trimmed by 5 bases and V by 7 bases; bases with no gene match: 6. CDR3 amino acids: CASNATSVDTQYF. In DNA form, the CDR3 reads TGTGCCAGCAACGCTACTAGCGTAGATACGCAGTATTTT.

The chain joins TRBV27 to TRBJ2-2; 7 bases are shared with TRBD1. Germline V gene data show CDR1 as MNHEY and CDR2 as SMNVEV (reference sequence). CDR3 length equals 15 residues. V shed 4 bases and J 4 bases; nucleotides not matched to a gene: 6. Here the CDR3 DNA reads TGTGCCAGCAGTTCCGTGACAGGGCGCACCGGGGAGCTGTTTTTT. This encodes CASSSVTGRTGELFF.

This clone appeared a single time. This chain connects TRBV5-1 to TRBJ2-5; 9 nucleotides match TRBD1. Losses at the gene ends were 0 bases for V and 4 bases for J; bases not matched to a gene: 10. This CDR3 has 17 residues. Germline values: CDR1 SGHRS, CDR2 YFSETQ. The CDR3 loop reads CASSLASRDRVPETQYF. CDR3 bases: TGCGCCAGCAGCTTGGCATCAAGGGACAGGGTGCCAGAGACCCAGTACTTC.

J is TRBJ2-3 and V is TRBV6-4; D gene unclear. The CDR3 spans 13 residues. Per the germline V gene, CDR1 is MRHNA and CDR2 is SNTAGT. Trimming pared 3 bases from V and 3 bases from J, leaving 7 bases between. For the CDR3, the DNA is TGTGCCAGCAGTGAGGGCAGGACAGATACGCAGTATTTT. Protein product: CASSEGRTDTQYF.

J is TRBJ2-2 and V is TRBV5-1; the D gene is possibly TRBD1 (6 bases). The CDR3 is 15 amino acids. Germline CDR1 reads SGHRS; CDR2 reads YFSETQ. The V and J ends lost 0 bases and 3 bases respectively, with 9 bases between them. CDR3 DNA: TGCGCCAGCAGCTTGGAGGACAGTGACACCGGGGAGCTGTTTTTT. Protein sequence: CASSLEDSDTGELFF.

The gene calls are TRBV9 and TRBJ2-1; tentative D call: TRBD2 (6 bases). V dropped 6 bases and J dropped 0 bases, with 16 bases sitting between them. The germline CDR1 and CDR2 sequences are SGDLS and YYNGEE. The CDR3 covers 16 residues. CDR3: CASTISGTGSYNEQFF. For the CDR3, the DNA is TGTGCCAGCACCATATCAGGGACTGGCTCCTACAATGAGCAGTTCTTC.

The chain carries TRBV19 and TRBJ2-1; the D gene is possibly TRBD2 (6 bases). Germline V gene data show CDR1 as LNHDA and CDR2 as SQIVND (reference sequence). The CDR3 has 13 amino acids. V lost 10 bases to trimming and J lost 3 bases, with 13 bases between them. In nucleotides, the CDR3 is TGTGCCACCAAGGCCGGGGGCTACAATGAGCAGTTCTTC. It yields the protein CATKAGGYNEQFF.

CDR3 region: CASRCQVGGQETQYF. CDR3 bases: TGCGCCAGCAGGTGCCAAGTGGGGGGGCAAGAGACCCAGTACTTC. J is TRBJ2-5 and V is TRBV10-2, with 7 nucleotides matching TRBD2. This CDR3 is built from 15 residues. CDR1 is WSHSY and CDR2 is SAAADI in the germline V gene. Trimming cost V 6 bases and J 2 bases; bases outside gene matches: 9.

The chain has TRBV27 and TRBJ2-1; 12 positions match TRBD2. The CDR3 runs 15 residues. V gave up 3 bases and J gave up 7 bases; unmatched junction bases: 4. CDR1 MNHEY and CDR2 SMNVEV come from the germline V gene (reference sequence). The CDR3, as DNA: TGTGCCAGCAGTTTGCTAGCGGGAGGGCCAAATGAGCAGTTCTTC. Translating it yields CASSLLAGGPNEQFF.

The genes are TRBV18 and TRBJ2-7; the D gene is possibly TRBD2 (5 bases). The germline V gene encodes CDR1 KGHSH and CDR2 LQKENI. This CDR3 contains 16 residues. Trimming stripped 2 bases from V and 0 bases from J, with 14 bases between. The CDR3 loop is CASSPIGRVSSYEQYF. As DNA, the CDR3 is TGTGCCAGCTCACCAATTGGGCGGGTAAGCTCCTACGAGCAGTACTTC. Using reference TRBV18 and TRBJ2-7 for the parts outside the CDR3, the full variable domain is NAGVMQNPRHLVRRRGQEARLRCSPMKGHSHVYWYRQLPEEGLKFMVYLQKENIIDESGMPKERFSAEFPKEGPSILRIQQVVRGDSAAYFCASSPIGRVSSYEQYFGPGTRLTVT.